A selection of T cell receptor beta chains follows, all from one sample in a study of CD8+ T cells in alopecia areata. Libraries were prepared by immunoSEQ multiplex PCR; TCRdb keeps only in-frame clonotypes and omits some of them. Counted here are over 120,000 clones, about 59% occurring once; the ten biggest clones make up 15%. Sequencing was performed on CD8+ T cells sorted from blood, taken at week 4, from a patient treated with tofacitinib. These receptors were taken from a human donor with alopecia areata. CDR3s include the opening cysteine and the closing phenylalanine or tryptophan. Fields, in order: clone size, V gene, CDR3 length, J gene, D gene, CDR3 protein, CDR3 DNA. The D gene is left open where the match is weak. Size is omitted from some rows. Given values are once, few, many or a class for expanded clones.

size: few; V: TRBV9; length: 14; J: TRBJ2-2; D: NA; CDR3: CASTLGGATGELFF; DNA: TGTGCCAGCACCCTTGGGGGGGCCACCGGGGAGCTGTTTTTT
size: NA; V: TRBV7-6; length: 14; J: TRBJ2-7; D: TRBD1; CDR3: CASSFGTESYEQYF; DNA: TGTGCCAGCAGCTTTGGGACAGAGTCCTACGAGCAGTACTTC
size: NA; V: TRBV5-4; length: 14; J: TRBJ2-7; D: NA; CDR3: CASSLRTGTYEQYF; DNA: TGTGCCAGCAGCTTGCGAACAGGGACTTACGAGCAGTACTTC
size: NA; V: TRBV9; length: 16; J: TRBJ1-2; D: NA; CDR3: CASTLFPGAAEDGYTF; DNA: TGTGCCAGCACCCTTTTCCCGGGGGCAGCCGAGGATGGCTACACCTTC
size: NA; V: TRBV13; length: 13; J: TRBJ2-5; D: NA; CDR3: CASSLAPGETQYF; DNA: TGTGCCAGCAGCTTAGCCCCGGGAGAGACCCAGTACTTC
size: NA; V: TRBV7-9; length: 15; J: TRBJ1-2; D: TRBD1; CDR3: CASSRLGTVNYGYTF; DNA: TGTGCCAGCAGCCGGCTAGGGACAGTTAACTATGGCTACACCTTC
size: NA; V: TRBV2; length: 14; J: TRBJ2-7; D: TRBD2; CDR3: CASRLAGESYEQYF; DNA: TGTGCCAGCAGACTAGCGGGGGAATCCTACGAGCAGTACTTC
size: NA; V: TRBV29-1; length: 14; J: TRBJ1-2; D: NA; CDR3: CSVPISRGHYGYTF; DNA: TGCAGCGTCCCGATAAGCCGGGGACACTATGGCTACACCTTC
size: NA; V: TRBV4-1; length: 16; J: TRBJ2-3; D: NA; CDR3: CASSQLGRRRTDTQYF; DNA: TGCGCCAGCAGCCAGCTGGGACGGAGACGCACAGATACGCAGTATTTT
size: NA; V: TRBV4-1; length: 18; J: TRBJ2-3; D: TRBD2; CDR3: CASSSRLAGARSTDTQYF; DNA: TGCGCCAGCAGCAGTCGACTAGCGGGGGCCCGGAGCACAGATACGCAGTATTTT
size: NA; V: TRBV7-9; length: 14; J: TRBJ2-7; D: TRBD1; CDR3: CASSEGQGSYEQYF; DNA: TGTGCCAGCAGCGAGGGACAGGGATCCTACGAGCAGTACTTC
size: NA; V: TRBV14; length: 12; J: TRBJ2-3; D: NA; CDR3: CASSPSTDTQYF; DNA: TGTGCCAGCAGCCCATCCACAGATACGCAGTATTTT
size: NA; V: TRBV30; length: 16; J: TRBJ2-3; D: TRBD2; CDR3: CAWSVVAGWVADTQYF; DNA: TGTGCCTGGAGTGTAGTAGCGGGGTGGGTGGCAGATACGCAGTATTTT
size: NA; V: TRBV29-1; length: 14; J: TRBJ2-2; D: TRBD1; CDR3: CSALPTGVTGELFF; DNA: TGCAGCGCCCTACCTACAGGGGTCACCGGGGAGCTGTTTTTT
size: NA; V: TRBV7-2; length: 13; J: TRBJ1-1; D: TRBD1; CDR3: CASIYRGQTEAFF; DNA: TGTGCCAGCATCTACAGGGGGCAAACTGAAGCTTTCTTT
size: NA; V: TRBV7-8; length: 15; J: TRBJ1-6; D: NA; CDR3: CASSLQSSYNSPLHF; DNA: TGTGCCAGCAGCTTACAGAGCTCCTATAATTCACCCCTCCACTTT
size: few; V: TRBV7-9; length: 12; J: TRBJ1-2; D: TRBD1; CDR3: CASSYDRGGYTF; DNA: TGTGCCAGCAGCTACGACAGGGGTGGCTACACCTTC
size: NA; V: TRBV7-9; length: 14; J: TRBJ2-1; D: NA; CDR3: CASSLGASYNEQFF; DNA: TGTGCCAGCAGCTTAGGGGCCTCCTACAATGAGCAGTTCTTC
size: NA; V: TRBV14; length: 14; J: TRBJ1-1; D: NA; CDR3: CASSQDIWDTEAFF; DNA: TGTGCCAGCAGCCAAGATATATGGGACACTGAAGCTTTCTTT
size: NA; V: TRBV7-6; length: 17; J: TRBJ1-2; D: NA; CDR3: CASSLVLLGTDYDGYTF; DNA: TGTGCCAGCAGCTTAGTCCTACTTGGGACGGACTATGATGGCTACACCTTC
size: NA; V: TRBV29-1; length: 12; J: TRBJ1-4; D: NA; CDR3: CSVNKGDEKLFF; DNA: TGCAGCGTTAACAAGGGAGATGAAAAACTGTTTTTT
size: few; V: TRBV27; length: 15; J: TRBJ2-7; D: NA; CDR3: CASSLDVLPIDEQYF; DNA: TGTGCCAGCAGTCTCGACGTGCTTCCGATCGACGAGCAGTACTTC
size: NA; V: TRBV2; length: 14; J: TRBJ1-5; D: NA; CDR3: CASSGADSNQPQHF; DNA: TGTGCCAGCAGTGGGGCCGATAGCAATCAGCCCCAGCATTTT
size: NA; V: TRBV18; length: 16; J: TRBJ1-5; D: NA; CDR3: CASSPNGQFSNQPQHF; DNA: TGTGCCAGCTCTCCGAACGGACAGTTTAGCAATCAGCCCCAGCATTTT
size: few; V: TRBV30; length: 14; J: TRBJ2-5; D: NA; CDR3: CAWSVVQGQSAQYF; DNA: TGTGCCTGGAGTGTGGTACAGGGTCAATCGGCCCAGTACTTC
size: NA; V: TRBV4-2; length: 17; J: TRBJ2-2; D: TRBD2; CDR3: CASSQVGEGSMTGELFF; DNA: TGTGCCAGCAGCCAAGTGGGGGAGGGAAGTATGACCGGGGAGCTGTTTTTT
size: few; V: TRBV2; length: 12; J: TRBJ2-3; D: NA; CDR3: CASSEPFDTQYF; DNA: TGTGCCAGCAGTGAACCCTTCGATACGCAGTATTTT
size: NA; V: TRBV27; length: 14; J: TRBJ1-5; D: NA; CDR3: CASSPNSGNQPQHF; DNA: TGTGCCAGCAGTCCAAACTCTGGCAATCAGCCCCAGCATTTT
size: NA; V: TRBV11-2; length: 16; J: TRBJ2-1; D: TRBD2; CDR3: CASSPSGTSGEGEQFF; DNA: TGTGCCAGCAGCCCTTCCGGGACTAGCGGGGAGGGTGAGCAGTTCTTC
size: NA; V: TRBV5-1; length: 16; J: TRBJ1-5; D: NA; CDR3: CASSQNRTYSNQPQHF; DNA: TGCGCCAGCAGCCAAAACAGGACTTATAGCAATCAGCCCCAGCATTTT
size: NA; V: TRBV2; length: 13; J: TRBJ1-5; D: NA; CDR3: CASSVESNQPQHF; DNA: TGTGCCAGCAGTGTAGAGAGCAATCAGCCCCAGCATTTT
size: few; V: TRBV9; length: 12; J: TRBJ1-2; D: NA; CDR3: CASSVRGRGYTF; DNA: TGTGCCAGCAGCGTACGGGGAAGAGGCTACACCTTC
size: NA; V: TRBV29-1; length: 12; J: TRBJ1-1; D: NA; CDR3: CSVLQLNTEAFF; DNA: TGCAGCGTCCTCCAGTTGAACACTGAAGCTTTCTTT
size: NA; V: TRBV4-1; length: 16; J: TRBJ2-7; D: TRBD2; CDR3: CASSQDRGAGGYEQYF; DNA: TGCGCCAGCAGCCAAGACAGGGGCGCGGGGGGGTACGAGCAGTACTTC
size: few; V: TRBV7-8; length: 13; J: TRBJ1-1; D: NA; CDR3: CASSLLENTEAFF; DNA: TGTGCCAGCAGCTTATTAGAGAACACTGAAGCTTTCTTT
size: once; V: TRBV5-6; length: 16; J: TRBJ2-7; D: TRBD1; CDR3: CASSGIPGQGTYEQYF; DNA: TGTGCCAGCAGCGGGATTCCGGGACAGGGGACCTACGAGCAGTACTTC
size: few; V: TRBV29-1; length: 12; J: TRBJ2-7; D: NA; CDR3: CSVRDKPGEQYF; DNA: TGCAGCGTACGTGACAAGCCGGGGGAGCAGTACTTC
size: NA; V: TRBV30; length: 16; J: TRBJ1-4; D: NA; CDR3: CAWTTGPGLPNEKLFF; DNA: TGTGCCTGGACAACGGGACCAGGACTCCCTAATGAAAAACTGTTTTTT
size: NA; V: TRBV5-4; length: 13; J: TRBJ1-2; D: NA; CDR3: CASSPDPEEGYTF; DNA: TGTGCCAGCAGTCCAGACCCAGAGGAAGGCTACACCTTC
size: NA; V: TRBV7-9; length: 14; J: TRBJ2-1; D: TRBD2; CDR3: CASSVAGGPGEQFF; DNA: TGTGCCAGCAGCGTAGCGGGGGGCCCGGGGGAGCAGTTCTTC
size: NA; V: TRBV27; length: 15; J: TRBJ2-3; D: NA; CDR3: CASSFEGGGTDTQYF; DNA: TGTGCCAGCAGTTTCGAGGGCGGGGGCACAGATACGCAGTATTTT
size: once; V: TRBV13; length: 16; J: TRBJ1-6; D: TRBD1; CDR3: CASSLDRAAPNSPLHF; DNA: TGTGCCAGCAGCTTGGACAGGGCTGCCCCTAATTCACCCCTCCACTTT
size: NA; V: TRBV27; length: 14; J: TRBJ2-3; D: NA; CDR3: CASSLSELGDTQYF; DNA: TGTGCCAGCAGTTTATCCGAGCTGGGGGATACGCAGTATTTT